The clone carrying this T cell receptor (beta chain) appeared once. Its specificity is not known. This sample stems from a study of siplizumab effects on memory and regulatory T cells. Findings of the study overall: Most proliferating CD4+ or CD8+ clones, roughly 80-96%, had no naive or memory assignment. Contribution to the alloresponse seemed major for naive T cells, which also seemed more diverse than memory cells. Alloreactive clones mapping to unstimulated subsets formed only a minor fraction.

Each sample had roughly 10^5 TCR templates assayed. TCRdb keeps only in-frame clones here, not all; method: immunoSEQ multiplex PCR. The table has under 95,000 clones, 85% to 95% seen once. This CDR3 has 19 amino acids. Germline V gene data show CDR1 as SGHDN and CDR2 as FVKESK. After removal of 4 bases from V and 5 bases from J, the junction contained 17 bases not matched to a gene. This TCR was recovered from a human donor in good health. This chain uses TRBV14 with TRBJ2-6; TRBD2 matches 7 bases. The sample was non-Treg CD4+ T cells sorted from blood. CDR3 nucleotide sequence: TGTGCCAGCAGCCGCCGGGACTATCCCCTGGCTGGCAGGGCCAACGTCCTGACTTTC. It translates to CASSRRDYPLAGRANVLTF.